This entry lists 18 T cell receptor beta chains sequenced from one sample in a study of blood T cell repertoires in COVID-19 (dated by TCRdb to 2018 to 2020). The library was prepared using the immunoSEQ multiplex PCR assay. TCRdb retrieved this table from immuneACCESS and kept in-frame rearrangements only. Not all clones are present; in checked studies, unresolved V genes account for under half, and no reason is known for the remainder. Present in this sample are 250,000 to 300,000 clones, 80% to 90% of which were seen just once. Approximately 2% of the sample goes to the ten largest clones. The material sequenced was PBMCs or T cells enriched from blood (not recorded which). These receptors were collected from a woman aged 50 to 65 who had recovered from COVID-19.

J is TRBJ1-1 and V is TRBV6-5, with D uncertain. The CDR3 length is 14 residues. Trimming left V 6 bases short and J 1 base short, with 12 bases between. CDR1 is MNHEY and CDR2 is SVGAGI in the germline V gene. The CDR3 sequence: CASSTLAGNTEAFF. The DNA of the CDR3 is TGTGCCAGCAGCACCCTGGCAGGGAACACTGAAGCTTTCTTT.

The rearrangement joins TRBV10-3 to TRBJ2-1; the match to TRBD2 covers 7 bases. J lost 6 bases, V lost 3 bases, and 5 bases had no gene match. The CDR3 sequence is 14 residues long. CDR1 and CDR2 from the germline V gene are ENHRY and SYGVKD. The CDR3 DNA reads as TGTGCCATCAGTGACGGGACTACGGGCAATGAGCAGTTCTTC. This gives the protein CAISDGTTGNEQFF.

The table lists this clone with a few counts. The chain uses TRBV6-6 and TRBJ2-7, with 13 bases fitting TRBD2. After removal of 6 bases from V and 2 bases from J, the junction contained 4 bases not matched to a gene. Looked up from germline, CDR1 is MNHNY and CDR2 is SVGAGI (reference sequence). The CDR3 runs 15 residues. CDR3 coding DNA: TGTGCCAGCAGGCCGGGACTAGCGGGACCCTACGAGCAGTACTTC. Its translation is CASRPGLAGPYEQYF.

The V and J genes are TRBV27 and TRBJ2-7, with D perhaps TRBD2 (5 bases). Germline V lookup: CDR1 MNHEY, CDR2 SMNVEV (reference sequence). V was pared by 2 bases and J by 2 bases, with 7 bases between. CDR3 size: 13 residues. This CDR3 reads CASSLRGPYEQYF. As DNA, the CDR3 is TGTGCCAGCAGTTTACGGGGTCCCTACGAGCAGTACTTC.

This clone showed up just once. The CDR3 coding sequence is TGCGCCAGCTCCCGGTCGTACAATGAGCAGTTCTTC. Amino acid sequence: CASSRSYNEQFF. V gene TRBV10-2 combines with J gene TRBJ2-1; D gene uncertain. V was cut by 8 bases and J by 4 bases, with 9 bases left in between. The CDR3 has 12 amino acids. Germline assignment: CDR1 WSHSY and CDR2 SAAADI.

This chain links TRBV7-8 with TRBJ2-7; 7 nucleotides line up with TRBD2. This CDR3 is built from 18 residues. CDR1 is SGHVS, CDR2 FQNEAQ, per germline. V trimming: 3 bases; J trimming: 5 bases; junction bases outside the gene matches: 19. The CDR3 coding sequence is TGTGCCAGCAGCTTGGGTGTGGGAGGGGCTACCCGTCCGGACGAGCAGTACTTC. Its protein product is CASSLGVGGATRPDEQYF.

The genes are TRBV14 and TRBJ2-2; D remains unclear. The CDR3 runs 16 residues. Trimming removed 3 bases from V and 1 base from J, with 12 bases in between. CDR1 SGHDN and CDR2 FVKESK come from the germline V gene. CDR3 loop: CASSHLFGENTGELFF. In DNA form, the CDR3 reads TGTGCCAGCAGCCACCTCTTTGGAGAGAACACCGGGGAGCTGTTTTTT.

This chain links TRBV5-4 with TRBJ2-5; 10 bases map to TRBD1. Germline CDR1 is SGHNT and CDR2 is YYREEE (reference sequence). V lost 4 bases and J lost 2; bases outside the gene matches: 8. The CDR3 consists of 16 residues. For the CDR3, the DNA is TGTGCCAGCAGCCAGGGACAGGGGAGTTTACAAGAGACCCAGTACTTC. Translated, it gives CASSQGQGSLQETQYF.

This chain connects TRBV5-1 to TRBJ1-2; TRBD1 matches 9 bases. Trimming took 3 bases from V and 8 from J; bases not matched to a gene: 5. Looked up from germline, CDR1 is SGHRS and CDR2 is YFSETQ. This CDR3 has 13 amino acids. CDR3 DNA: TGCGCCAGCAGCTCCGGACAGGGGCTAGGCTACACCTTC. It translates to CASSSGQGLGYTF.

This sequence joins TRBV19 and TRBJ2-1, with D tentatively TRBD1 (6 bases). Germline V lookup: CDR1 LNHDA, CDR2 SQIVND (reference sequence). The V gene lost 3 bases and the J gene lost 8 bases, with 11 bases spanning the gap. This CDR3 has 13 residues. The CDR3 loop reads CASSISRGHEQFF. In nucleotides, the CDR3 is TGTGCCAGTAGTATTAGCAGGGGCCATGAGCAGTTCTTC.

The rearrangement joins TRBV5-1 to TRBJ2-5; the match to TRBD2 covers 7 bases. The length of the CDR3 is 15 residues. The germline CDR1 and CDR2 sequences are SGHRS and YFSETQ. The V and J ends lost 0 bases and 1 base, in that order; junction bases with no gene match: 3. CDR3 in amino acids: CASSLGLAIQETQYF. CDR3 nucleotide sequence: TGCGCCAGCAGCTTGGGACTAGCTATCCAAGAGACCCAGTACTTC.

The rearrangement joins TRBV28 to TRBJ2-1; 11 positions match TRBD2. The V gene end was trimmed by 6 bases and the J gene end by 6 bases; junction bases not matched to a gene: 4. Per the germline V gene, CDR1 is MDHEN and CDR2 is SYDVKM. The CDR3 sequence is 14 residues long. The CDR3 protein is CASRYSGRANEQFF. The CDR3 DNA is TGTGCCAGCAGGTATAGCGGGAGGGCCAATGAGCAGTTCTTC.

The J gene is TRBJ2-7, the V gene TRBV28; 8 bases are a match to TRBD1. The CDR3 is 16 residues long. The junction had 7 bases not matched to a gene; V was cut back by 3 bases and J by 0 bases. CDR1 is MDHEN, CDR2 SYDVKM, per germline. CDR3 in DNA: TGTGCCAGCAGTTTCTCCTTGACAGGGGACTCCTACGAGCAGTACTTC. It specifies CASSFSLTGDSYEQYF.

A note on this clone: Other nucleotide sequences in the sample specify the same CDR3. The rearrangement joins TRBV5-1 to TRBJ2-1; D is possibly TRBD2 (5 bases). This CDR3 spans 12 amino acids. Germline V CDR1 and CDR2: SGHRS, YFSETQ. Deletions cut 5 bases from V and 7 bases from J, with 10 bases between. The CDR3 here is CASSLPGNEQFF. CDR3 sequence (DNA): TGCGCCAGCAGTTTACCGGGGAATGAGCAGTTCTTC.

The chain carries TRBV27 and TRBJ2-7; 9 nucleotides line up with TRBD2. Germline V gene sequence: CDR1 MNHEY, CDR2 SMNVEV (reference sequence). The CDR3 runs to 13 residues. The V segment lost 8 bases and the J segment 3 bases; nucleotides outside the gene matches: 5. Here the CDR3 reads CASGTSGLYEQYF. CDR3 bases: TGTGCCAGCGGCACTAGCGGGCTCTACGAGCAGTACTTC.

The rearrangement uses TRBV2 and TRBJ2-7; D might be TRBD2 (5 bases). This CDR3 comprises 14 residues. V lost 8 bases to trimming and J lost 3 bases, with 17 bases between them. CDR1 SNHLY and CDR2 FYNNEI come from the germline V gene. The CDR3 DNA sequence: TGTGCCAGCTGCCTAGGTACCGAGGGCTACGAGCAGTACTTC. Translation gives CASCLGTEGYEQYF.

The chain carries TRBV6-5 and TRBJ1-5, with D perhaps matching TRBD1 (6 bases). CDR3 length: 15 amino acids. Germline assignment: CDR1 MNHEY and CDR2 SVGAGI. Trimming took off 7 bases at V and 0 bases at J, with 13 bases between the two ends. The chain's CDR3 is CASTWDNYSNQPQHF. Written as DNA, the CDR3 is TGTGCCAGCACATGGGACAATTATAGCAATCAGCCCCAGCATTTT.

The V gene is TRBV5-4, the J gene TRBJ1-1; D unresolved. V was shortened by 0 bases and J by 1 base, with 7 bases between the two germline ends. The germline gives CDR1 SGHNT, CDR2 YYREEE (reference sequence). CDR3 length: 14 residues. The CDR3 region is CASSLVSQNTEAFF. The CDR3 DNA follows: TGTGCCAGCAGCTTGGTTTCCCAGAACACTGAAGCTTTCTTT.